This T cell receptor (beta chain) was documented in a study of blood T cell repertoires in COVID-19. The wider study: The United States, Italy and Spain supplied acute and convalescent COVID-19 samples. Sources were T cells, B-cell-depleted T cells, or PBMCs; the material itself was cDNA or gDNA.

The CDR3 covers 20 residues. V dropped 0 bases and J dropped 4; count of bases not matched to a gene: 12. Looked up from germline, CDR1 is LGHNA and CDR2 is YNFKEQ. Under the authors' procedure: Amplification of reference gene primers provided the estimated nucleated cell counts. Measured with immunoSEQ multiplex PCR; TCRdb has only the in-frame clones, and not every one. The D gene and trimming were derived from the DNA, and the V and J assignments and clone size from that table. The profile covers some 200,000 clones, with around 80% appearing a single time and about 12% taken by the ten largest. The TCR was taken from a woman aged 40 to 49 with acute or convalescent COVID-19. The rearrangement links TRBV4-2 to TRBJ2-6; 10 bases agree with TRBD1. The sequencing input was peripheral blood. The CDR3 spells CASSQEPTGTGASGANVLTF. The CDR3 nucleotides are TGTGCCAGCAGCCAAGAACCGACCGGGACAGGGGCTTCCGGGGCCAACGTCCTGACTTTC.